Included here is one T cell receptor beta chain sequence, with context. The sample comes from a study of control samples from healthy donors and cancer patients. V lost 3 bases and J lost 3, with 11 bases in between. Germline assignment: CDR1 GTSNPN and CDR2 SVGIG (reference sequence). The CDR3 loop spans 14 amino acids. The protocol was immunoSEQ multiplex PCR, while the TCRdb copy is restricted to in-frame clones and leaves out a portion. The table lists 150,000 or so clones, approximately 94% of them singletons. The sequenced sample was blood. This sequence originates from a man in his forties in good health. J is TRBJ1-4 and V is TRBV30; a possible D gene is TRBD1 (5 bases). CDR3 amino acids: CAWRGGGSNEKLFF. CDR3 coding DNA: TGTGCCTGGAGGGGCGGGGGATCTAATGAAAAACTGTTTTTT.